This TCR beta chain was recorded in a study of blood T cell repertoires in COVID-19. At the level of the study: The United States, Italy and Spain were the sources of the acute and convalescent COVID-19 samples.

Each participant's cohort was designated according to participant-reported clinical history. Original processing methods: Amplifying reference gene primers gave estimates of nucleated cell counts. Repertoires were generated with immunoSEQ multiplex PCR, while TCRdb's copy carries only in-frame clones and drops some. Clonal size and the V and J genes are those of that table, whereas D and trimming came from the DNA. Altogether over 200,000 clones are present, approximately 82% being singletons, with the ten largest covering approximately 15%. From germline, CDR1 is SGHDT and CDR2 YYEEEE. Losses at the gene ends were 0 bases for V and 4 bases for J; bases not matched to a gene: 2. This CDR3 region has 15 residues.

The chain has TRBV5-6 and TRBJ1-2; 11 bases line up with TRBD1. The TCR sequence derives from a man aged 40-49 years who had recovered from COVID-19. Sequenced input: PBMCs or T cells enriched from blood (not recorded which). This CDR3 reads CASSLGDRGIYGYTF. CDR3 DNA sequence: TGTGCCAGCAGCTTGGGGGACAGGGGGATCTATGGCTACACCTTC.